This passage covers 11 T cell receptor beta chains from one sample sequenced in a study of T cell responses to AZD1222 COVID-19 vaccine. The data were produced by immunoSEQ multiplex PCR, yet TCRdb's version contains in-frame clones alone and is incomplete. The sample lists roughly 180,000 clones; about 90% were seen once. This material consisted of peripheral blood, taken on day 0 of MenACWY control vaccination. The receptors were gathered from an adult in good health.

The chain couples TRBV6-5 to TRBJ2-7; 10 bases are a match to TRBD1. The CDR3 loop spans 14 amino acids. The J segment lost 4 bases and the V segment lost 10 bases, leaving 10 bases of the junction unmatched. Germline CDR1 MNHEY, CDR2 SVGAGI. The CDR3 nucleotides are TGTGCCATCCCGGGACAGGGGCAGGGGTACGAGCAGTACTTC. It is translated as CAIPGQGQGYEQYF.

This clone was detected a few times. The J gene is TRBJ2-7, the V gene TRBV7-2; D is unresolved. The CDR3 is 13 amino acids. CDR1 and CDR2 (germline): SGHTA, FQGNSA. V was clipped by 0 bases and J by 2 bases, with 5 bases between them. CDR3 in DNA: TGTGCCAGCAGCTTAGCGTCCGCCTACGAGCAGTACTTC. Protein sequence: CASSLASAYEQYF.

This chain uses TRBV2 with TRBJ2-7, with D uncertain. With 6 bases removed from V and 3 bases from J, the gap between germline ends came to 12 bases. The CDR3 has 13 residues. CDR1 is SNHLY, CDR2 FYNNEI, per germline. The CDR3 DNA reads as TGTGCCAGCAGCCTAGACGGAGTCTACGAGCAGTACTTC. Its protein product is CASSLDGVYEQYF.

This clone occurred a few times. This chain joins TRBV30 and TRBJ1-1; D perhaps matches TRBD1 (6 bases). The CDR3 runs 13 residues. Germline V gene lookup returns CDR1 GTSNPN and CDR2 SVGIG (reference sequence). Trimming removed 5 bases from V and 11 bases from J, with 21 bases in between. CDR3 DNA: TGTGCCTGGGAGGGTGCAGGGGCCCGGAGGGCTTTCTTT. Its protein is CAWEGAGARRAFF.

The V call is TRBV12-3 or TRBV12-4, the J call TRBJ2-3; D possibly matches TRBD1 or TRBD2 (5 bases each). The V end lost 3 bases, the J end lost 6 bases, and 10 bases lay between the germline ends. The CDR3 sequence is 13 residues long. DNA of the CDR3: TGTGCCAGCAGTTTTTGGGGGACCGATACGCAGTATTTT. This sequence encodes CASSFWGTDTQYF.

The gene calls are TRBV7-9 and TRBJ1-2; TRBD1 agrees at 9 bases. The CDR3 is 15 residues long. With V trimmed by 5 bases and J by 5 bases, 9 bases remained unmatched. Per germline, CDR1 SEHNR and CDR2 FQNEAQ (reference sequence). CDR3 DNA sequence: TGTGCCAGCAGCGTCCTAGGAGGACAGGGGTATGGCTACACCTTC. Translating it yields CASSVLGGQGYGYTF.

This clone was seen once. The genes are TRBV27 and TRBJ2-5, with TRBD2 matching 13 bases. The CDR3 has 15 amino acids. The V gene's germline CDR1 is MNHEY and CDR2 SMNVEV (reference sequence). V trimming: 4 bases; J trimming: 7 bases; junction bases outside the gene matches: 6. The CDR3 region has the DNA TGTGCCAGCAGTTCTGGACTAGCGGGAGCTGGGACCCAGTACTTC. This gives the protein CASSSGLAGAGTQYF.

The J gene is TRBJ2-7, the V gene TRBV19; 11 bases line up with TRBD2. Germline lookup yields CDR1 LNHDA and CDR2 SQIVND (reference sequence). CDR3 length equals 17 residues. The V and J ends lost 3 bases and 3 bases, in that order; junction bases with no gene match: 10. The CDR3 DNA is TGTGCCAGTAGTATGTTAACTAGCGGGAGCAGTAGCTACGAGCAGTACTTC. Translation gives CASSMLTSGSSSYEQYF.

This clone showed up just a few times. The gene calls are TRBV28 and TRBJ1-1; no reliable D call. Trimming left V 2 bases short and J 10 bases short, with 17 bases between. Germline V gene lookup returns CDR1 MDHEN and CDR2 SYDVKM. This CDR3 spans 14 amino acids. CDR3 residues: CASSLETTRRAAFF. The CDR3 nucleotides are TGTGCCAGCAGTTTAGAAACCACACGGAGGGCAGCTTTCTTT.

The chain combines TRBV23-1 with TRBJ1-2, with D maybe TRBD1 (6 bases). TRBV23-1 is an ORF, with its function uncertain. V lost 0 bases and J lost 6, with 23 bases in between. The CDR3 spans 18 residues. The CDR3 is CASSQSEVGGLLGNGYTF. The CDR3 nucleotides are TGCGCCAGCAGTCAATCAGAGGTTGGGGGCCTCCTAGGGAATGGCTACACCTTC.

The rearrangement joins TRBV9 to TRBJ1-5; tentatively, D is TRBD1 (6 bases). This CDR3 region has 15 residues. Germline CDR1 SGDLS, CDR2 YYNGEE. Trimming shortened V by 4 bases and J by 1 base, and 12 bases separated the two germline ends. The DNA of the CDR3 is TGTGCCAGCAGCCCAGAGGGGGACAGCAATCAGCCCCAGCATTTT. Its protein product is CASSPEGDSNQPQHF.